This is a list of T cell receptor beta chains from one sample in a study of regulatory T cells in long-lasting Graves disease. TCRdb passed the multiplex PCR reads through MiXCR, listing each CDR3 protein once. Of approximately 400,000 distinct CDR3 sequences in the sample, over 9.5% were seen once. Separately, the same data were catalogued under a study of T cells in Graves' hyperthyroidism and ophthalmopathy.

The source was peripheral blood mononuclear cells (PBMCs), collected at new diagnosis, from a patient treated with antithyroid drugs. All receptors derive from a woman aged 18-29 years with Graves disease. The CDR3 runs from the conserved cysteine through the conserved F or W. A D gene is named only where the DNA matches it firmly. Clone size is given for some rows only: seen once, a few or many times, or a class if the clone is expanded.

>TRBJ2-7|-|TRBV29-1|few
TGCAGCGTTGAAGTCAGAGCGATCCTAGGCGAGCAGTACTTC
CSVEVRAILGEQYF
>TRBJ2-1|TRBD2|TRBV6-2/TRBV6-3|many
TGTGCCTCCTGGTTCAGCGGGACCGGACATGAGCAGTTCTTC
CASWFSGTGHEQFF
>TRBJ2-7|-|TRBV20-1|many
TGCAGTGCTAGCGGCGGCTCGGGCGGATACGAGCAGTACTTC
CSASGGSGGYEQYF
>TRBJ2-3|-|TRBV20-1|few
TGCAGTGCTAGTCCCGGGGATACGCAGTATTTT
CSASPGDTQYF
>TRBJ1-1|-|TRBV24-1|many
TGTGCCACCAGAACAGGAACAACTAACACTGAAGCTTTCTTT
CATRTGTTNTEAFF
>TRBJ2-1|TRBD2|TRBV20-1|many
TGCAGTGCTAAACCCGGGAGGGCCCGGTCAGGTGAGCAGTTCTTC
CSAKPGRARSGEQFF
>TRBJ2-1|-|TRBV20-1|many
TGCAGTGCTAGAGAAACAGATCTAGACAATGAGCAGTTCTTC
CSARETDLDNEQFF
>TRBJ1-5|-|TRBV6-9|many
TGTGCCAGCAGTTACTCCACGGGGGAAGGAGGACAGCCCCAGCATTTT
CASSYSTGEGGQPQHF
>TRBJ1-2|-|TRBV29-1|many
TGCAGCGTTGAATCGGGGGGCCACTATGGCTACACCTTC
CSVESGGHYGYTF
>TRBJ2-3|TRBD2|TRBV27|-
TGTGCCAGCAGGACACGGGGGGCAGATACGCAGTATTTT
CASRTRGADTQYF
>TRBJ2-2|-|TRBV11-2|few
TGTGCCAGCAGCTTGCGGACTCTGGCGCCCGGGGAGCTGTTTTTT
CASSLRTLAPGELFF
>TRBJ1-2|-|TRBV7-2|many
TGTGCCAGCAGCCCTCTTCCGCGGGGCTACACCTTC
CASSPLPRGYTF
>TRBJ2-3|TRBD1|TRBV10-3|many
TGTGCCACCTTACAGGGGGCGCGATCTCAGGATACGCAGTATTTT
CATLQGARSQDTQYF
>TRBJ2-5|TRBD2|TRBV6-2/TRBV6-3|many
TGTGCCAGCAGGCCCCCATACGGGGGGGGAGAGACCCAGTACTTC
CASRPPYGGGETQYF
>TRBJ2-3|TRBD2|TRBV7-6|-
TGTGCCAGCAGCTTAGGGGGAACTAGCGGGATTCAAGATACGCAGTATTTT
CASSLGGTSGIQDTQYF
>TRBJ1-1|-|TRBV11-2|many
TGTGCCAGCAGCGGGGGGGTGAACACTGAAGCTTTCTTT
CASSGGVNTEAFF
>TRBJ2-1|TRBD2|TRBV10-2|few
TGCGCCAGCAGGCCGGGACTAGCGGGAGGTTATGAGCAGTTCTTC
CASRPGLAGGYEQFF
>TRBJ2-1|-|TRBV7-3|many
TGTGCCAGCAGCTTAAAAGGGTACAATGAGCAGTTCTTC
CASSLKGYNEQFF
>TRBJ2-5|-|TRBV19|many
TGTGCCAGTAGTACCAGCTCAGGGCACGGAGAGACCCAGTACTTC
CASSTSSGHGETQYF
>TRBJ1-2|-|TRBV9|many
TGTGCCAGCAGCGGGGGCTACACCTTC
CASSGGYTF
>TRBJ2-6|-|TRBV7-3|many
TGTGCCAGCAGCCCACTTGGTGGCTCTGGGGCCAACGTCCTGACTTTC
CASSPLGGSGANVLTF
>TRBJ1-5|-|TRBV10-3|-
TGTGCCATCAGTGATATCCTACAGGGTGGAAATCAGCCCCAGCATTTT
CAISDILQGGNQPQHF
>TRBJ1-1|-|TRBV19|-
TGTGCCAGTAGTATCGGCCCCACTGAAGCTTTCTTT
CASSIGPTEAFF
>TRBJ2-1|TRBD2|TRBV20-1|-
TGCAGTGCTCGACATAGCGGGGAACTACTCAATGAGCAGTTCTTC
CSARHSGELLNEQFF
>TRBJ1-2|-|TRBV15|few
TGTGCCACCAGCAGACCCGGGAACTATGGCTACACCTTC
CATSRPGNYGYTF
>TRBJ2-3|-|TRBV24-1|few
TGTGCCACCAGTGATCAGATAGCGGGCACAGATACGCAGTATTTT
CATSDQIAGTDTQYF
>TRBJ1-1|TRBD1|TRBV4-3|-
TGCGCCAGCAGCCAAGATCTCTGGGGACAGGAGGCTTTCTTT
CASSQDLWGQEAFF
>TRBJ1-3|-|TRBV6-5|few
TGTGCCAGCAGTTACGGGCAAATCTCTGGAAACACCATATATTTT
CASSYGQISGNTIYF
>TRBJ2-3|-|TRBV6-1|-
TGTGCCAGCAGTAAGGGACTGAGCACAGATACGCAGTATTTT
CASSKGLSTDTQYF
>TRBJ2-2|-|TRBV7-9|few
TGTGCCAGCAGCCATTCCCAGAACACCGGGGAGCTGTTTTTT
CASSHSQNTGELFF
>TRBJ2-2|TRBD2|TRBV6-2/TRBV6-3|many
TGTGCCACCCGTAGCGGGAGAGATACCGGGGAGCTGTTTTTT
CATRSGRDTGELFF
>TRBJ1-2|-|TRBV28|many
TGTGCCAGCAGTTTATCAGAGTATGGCTACACCTTC
CASSLSEYGYTF
>TRBJ2-2|-|TRBV9|many
TGTGCCAGCAGCGCCGGGACTTCGAACACCGGGGAGCTGTTTTTT
CASSAGTSNTGELFF
>TRBJ1-1|-|TRBV6-2/TRBV6-3|many
TGTGCCAGCAGTTACGTCGCCACCACTGAAGCTTTCTTT
CASSYVATTEAFF
>TRBJ2-7|TRBD2|TRBV7-9|-
TGTGCCAGCAGCGGGACTCTTACACCGGGACTAGCGGGTCCTAGCTCCTACGAGCAGTACTTC
CASSGTLTPGLAGPSSYEQYF
>TRBJ2-5|TRBD1|TRBV15|-
TGTGCCACCAGCGAGCGACAGGGAGAGACCCAGTACTTC
CATSERQGETQYF
>TRBJ2-1|-|TRBV7-9|many
TGTGCCAGCAGCTTTCTGCACCACAATGAGCAGTTCTTC
CASSFLHHNEQFF
>TRBJ1-6|TRBD1|TRBV28|-
TGTGCCAGCAGCATAACCGGGACAGGGCCATCCTATAATTCACCCCTCCACTTT
CASSITGTGPSYNSPLHF
>TRBJ2-7|TRBD1|TRBV4-1|-
TGCGCCAGCAGCCAGGGCCGACAGGGGACGAACTACGAGCAGTACTTC
CASSQGRQGTNYEQYF
>TRBJ2-6|TRBD2|TRBV2|many
TGTGCCAGCAGGTGGTCGGGACTAGTGATCTCTGGGGCCAACGTCCTGACTTTC
CASRWSGLVISGANVLTF
>TRBJ1-5|TRBD1|TRBV27|few
TGTGCCAGCAGTTCCGGGACAGGGAGGCCTAATAGCAATCAGCCCCAGCATTTT
CASSSGTGRPNSNQPQHF
>TRBJ2-1|TRBD2|TRBV6-1|few
TGTGCCAGCTTCTATTCCGCCGGGGCAGACCGACTAGCGAAGCGTTACTACAATGAGCAGTTCTTC
CASFYSAGADRLAKRYYNEQFF
>TRBJ2-1|TRBD2|TRBV27|many
TGTGCCAGCAGTTTCCTAGCGGGAGTGAGGCGCAATGAGCAGTTCTTC
CASSFLAGVRRNEQFF
>TRBJ1-4|TRBD1|TRBV2|few
TGTGCCATCCTTGTTACCCCGGGACAGGAACTGACACCTGCAACTAATGAAAAACTGTTTTTT
CAILVTPGQELTPATNEKLFF
>TRBJ2-1|-|TRBV27|few
TGTGCCAGCAGTTTATCGCCATTTCAGGGTATCTCCTACAATGAGCGGTTCTTC
CASSLSPFQGISYNERFF
>TRBJ2-7|-|TRBV12-3/TRBV12-4|few
TGTGCCAGCAGTTACGGTGGGGGGTACTCCTACGAGCAGTACTTC
CASSYGGGYSYEQYF
>TRBJ2-5|TRBD2|TRBV27|-
TGTGCCAGCAGTTCCGGGACTAGCGGGGGGGCTCAAGAGACCCAGTACTTC
CASSSGTSGGAQETQYF
>TRBJ2-1|-|TRBV4-3|few
TGCGCCAGCAGCCAAACCCGACTCGGACCTTCCGAGCAGTTCTTC
CASSQTRLGPSEQFF
>TRBJ1-5|-|TRBV4-1|many
TGCGCCAGCAGCCAAGTACTTAATCAGCCCCAGCATTTT
CASSQVLNQPQHF
>TRBJ2-7|TRBD1|TRBV27|few
TGTGCCAGCAGTTTCCAGACAGGGGAGCAGTACTTC
CASSFQTGEQYF